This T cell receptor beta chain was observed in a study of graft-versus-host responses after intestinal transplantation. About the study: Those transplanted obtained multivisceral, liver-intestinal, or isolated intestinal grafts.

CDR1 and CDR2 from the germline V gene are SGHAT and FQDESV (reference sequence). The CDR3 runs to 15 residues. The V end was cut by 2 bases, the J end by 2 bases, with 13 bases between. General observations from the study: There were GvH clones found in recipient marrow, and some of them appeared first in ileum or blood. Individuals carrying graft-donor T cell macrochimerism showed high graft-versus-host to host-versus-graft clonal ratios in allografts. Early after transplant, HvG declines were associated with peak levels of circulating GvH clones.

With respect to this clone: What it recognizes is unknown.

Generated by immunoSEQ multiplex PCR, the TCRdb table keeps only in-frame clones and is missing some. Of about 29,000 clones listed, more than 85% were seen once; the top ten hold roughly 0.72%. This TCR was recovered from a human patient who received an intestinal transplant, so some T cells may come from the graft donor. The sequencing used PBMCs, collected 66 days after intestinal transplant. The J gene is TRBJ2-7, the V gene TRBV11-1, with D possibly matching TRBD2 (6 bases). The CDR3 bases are TGTGCCAGCAGCTTATCCCAGGGACTTACCTACGAGCAGTACTTC. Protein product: CASSLSQGLTYEQYF. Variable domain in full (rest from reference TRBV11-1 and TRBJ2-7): EAEVAQSPRYKITEKSQAVAFWCDPISGHATLYWYRQILGQGPELLVQFQDESVVDDSQLPKDRFSAERLKGVDSTLKIQPAELGDSAMYLCASSLSQGLTYEQYFGPGTRLTVT.